This paragraph reports one T cell receptor (beta chain). Its matching antigen is unknown. This entry is derived from a study of naive and memory T cell subsets. Broader study findings: TCR counts from RNA may reflect activation-linked expression changes. Each distinct alpha or beta sequence counts as one clonotype. Especially in CD8 cells, naive repertoires contained a few larger clonotypes, possibly CD45RA-re-expressing memory cells.

This CDR3 contains 17 residues. The ends were cut back, 0 bases at V and 1 base at J, with 15 bases in the middle. Germline CDR1 is LGHNA and CDR2 is YSLEER. An equimolar mix of two oligonucleotides served as the beta constant-region primer for TRBC1 and TRBC2. Ligated cDNA was amplified by four rounds of PCR with nested alpha and beta constant-region primers and SP2. The cDNA 3' end received a ligated single-stranded oligonucleotide carrying the SP2 primer and a 12-nucleotide UMI. TCRdb re-analysed the UMI-ligation and nested PCR reads in MiXCR, keeping a single row per CDR3 protein. Of over 110,000 distinct CDR3 sequences in the sample, 15% to 25% were seen once. Four subsets defined by CD45RA and CD27 were sorted after CD3, CD4, CD8 and live/dead staining.

The chain joins TRBV4-3 to TRBJ2-5; D may be TRBD1 (5 bases). The clonotype originates from a human donor in good health. The sequenced material came from naive CD8+ T cells from blood. Here the CDR3 reads CASSQDLGVTSQETQYF. In nucleotides, the CDR3 is TGCGCCAGCAGCCAAGACTTAGGGGTGACATCCCAAGAGACCCAGTACTTC.